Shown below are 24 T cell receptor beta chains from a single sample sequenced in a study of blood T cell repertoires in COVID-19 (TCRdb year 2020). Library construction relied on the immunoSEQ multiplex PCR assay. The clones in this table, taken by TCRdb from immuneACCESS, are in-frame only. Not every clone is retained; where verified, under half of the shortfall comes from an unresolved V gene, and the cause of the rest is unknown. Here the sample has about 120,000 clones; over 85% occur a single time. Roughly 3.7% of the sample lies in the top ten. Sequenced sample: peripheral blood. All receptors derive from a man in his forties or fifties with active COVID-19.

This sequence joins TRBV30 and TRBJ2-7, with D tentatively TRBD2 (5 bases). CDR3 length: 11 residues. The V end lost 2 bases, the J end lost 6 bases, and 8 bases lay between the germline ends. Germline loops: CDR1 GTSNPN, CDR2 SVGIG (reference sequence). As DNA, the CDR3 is TGTGCCTGGAGTCGGGGAATCGAGCAGTACGTC. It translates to CAWSRGIEQYV.

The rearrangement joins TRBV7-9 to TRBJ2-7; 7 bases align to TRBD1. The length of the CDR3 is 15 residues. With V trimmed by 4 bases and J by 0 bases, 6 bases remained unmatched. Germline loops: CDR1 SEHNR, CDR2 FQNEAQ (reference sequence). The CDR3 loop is CASSSTGVPSYEQYF. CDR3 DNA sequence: TGTGCCAGCAGCTCTACAGGGGTCCCCTCCTACGAGCAGTACTTC.

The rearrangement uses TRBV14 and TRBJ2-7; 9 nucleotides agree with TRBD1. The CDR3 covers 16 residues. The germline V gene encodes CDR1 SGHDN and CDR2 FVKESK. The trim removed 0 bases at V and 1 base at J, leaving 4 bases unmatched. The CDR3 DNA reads TGTGCCAGCAGCCAAGAGGACAGGGGCCGTTCCTACGAGCAGTACGTC. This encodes CASSQEDRGRSYEQYV.

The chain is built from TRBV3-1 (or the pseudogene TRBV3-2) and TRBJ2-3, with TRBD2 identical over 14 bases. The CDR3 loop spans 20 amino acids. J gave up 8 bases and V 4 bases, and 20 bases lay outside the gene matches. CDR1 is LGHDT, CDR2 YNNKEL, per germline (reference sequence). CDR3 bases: TGTGCCAGCAGCCGCAACCAAGGGACTAGCGGGAGAGGCGGACTAGGTACGCAGTATTTT. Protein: CASSRNQGTSGRGGLGTQYF.

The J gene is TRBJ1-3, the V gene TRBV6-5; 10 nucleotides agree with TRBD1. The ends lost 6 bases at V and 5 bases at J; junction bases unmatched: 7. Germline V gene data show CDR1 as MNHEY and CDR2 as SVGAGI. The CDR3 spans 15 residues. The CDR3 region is CASSSPGQGRNTIYF. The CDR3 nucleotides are TGTGCCAGCAGCTCCCCGGGACAGGGGCGAAACACCATATATTTT.

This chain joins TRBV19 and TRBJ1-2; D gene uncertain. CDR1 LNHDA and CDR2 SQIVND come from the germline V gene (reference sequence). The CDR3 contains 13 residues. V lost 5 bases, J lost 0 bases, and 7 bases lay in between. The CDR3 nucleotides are TGTGCCAGTAGTCCGTTTCCTAACTATGGCTACACCTTC. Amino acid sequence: CASSPFPNYGYTF.

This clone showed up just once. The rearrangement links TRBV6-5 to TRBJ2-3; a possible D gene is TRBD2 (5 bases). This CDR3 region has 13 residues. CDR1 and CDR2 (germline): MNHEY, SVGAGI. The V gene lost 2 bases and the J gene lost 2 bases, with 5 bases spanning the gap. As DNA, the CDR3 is TGTGCCAGCAGTTACCGGGACACAGATACGCAGTATTTT. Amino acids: CASSYRDTDTQYF.

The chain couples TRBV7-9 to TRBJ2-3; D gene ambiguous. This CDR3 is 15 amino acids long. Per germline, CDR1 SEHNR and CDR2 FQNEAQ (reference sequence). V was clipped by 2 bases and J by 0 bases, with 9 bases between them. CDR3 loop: CASSLLRSSTDTQYF. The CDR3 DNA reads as TGTGCCAGCAGCTTACTCCGGAGTAGCACAGATACGCAGTATTTT.

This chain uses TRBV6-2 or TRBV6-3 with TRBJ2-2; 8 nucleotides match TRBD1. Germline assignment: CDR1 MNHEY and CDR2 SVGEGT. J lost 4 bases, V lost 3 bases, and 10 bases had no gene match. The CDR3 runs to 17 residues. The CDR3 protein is CASSYPRGQATTGELFF. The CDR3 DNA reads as TGTGCCAGCAGTTATCCCAGGGGACAGGCGACCACCGGGGAGCTGTTTTTT.

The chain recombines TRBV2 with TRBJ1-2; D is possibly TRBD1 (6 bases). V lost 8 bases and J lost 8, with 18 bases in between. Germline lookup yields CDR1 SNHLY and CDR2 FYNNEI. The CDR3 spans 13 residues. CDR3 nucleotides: TGTGCCAGCGGGGGACAACTCTTTGGAGGCTACACCTTC. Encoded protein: CASGGQLFGGYTF.

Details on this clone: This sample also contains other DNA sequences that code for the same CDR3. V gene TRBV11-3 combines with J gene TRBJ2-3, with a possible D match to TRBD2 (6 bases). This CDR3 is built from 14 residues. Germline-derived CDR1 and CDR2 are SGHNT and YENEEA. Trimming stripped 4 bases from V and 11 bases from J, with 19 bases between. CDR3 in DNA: TGTGCCAGCAGCTCCGTTCGAGTGGGCGGGATGCAGTATTTT. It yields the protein CASSSVRVGGMQYF.

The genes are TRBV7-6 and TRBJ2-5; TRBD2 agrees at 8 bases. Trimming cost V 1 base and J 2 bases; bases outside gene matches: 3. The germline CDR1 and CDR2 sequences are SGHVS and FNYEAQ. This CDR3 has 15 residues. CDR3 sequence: CASSLVGGGQETQYF. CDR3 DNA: TGTGCCAGCAGCTTAGTAGGCGGGGGGCAAGAGACCCAGTACTTC. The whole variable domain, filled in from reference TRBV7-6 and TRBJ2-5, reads GAGVSQSPRYKVTKRGQDVALRCDPISGHVSLYWYRQALGQGPEFLTYFNYEAQQDKSGLPNDRFSAERPEGSISTLTIQRTEQRDSAMYRCASSLVGGGQETQYFGPGTRLLVL.

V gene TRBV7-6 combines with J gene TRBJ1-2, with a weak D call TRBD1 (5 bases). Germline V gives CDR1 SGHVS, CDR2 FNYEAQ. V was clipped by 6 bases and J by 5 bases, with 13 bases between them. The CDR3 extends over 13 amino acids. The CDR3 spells CASSKDKSYGYTF. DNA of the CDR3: TGTGCCAGCAGTAAGGACAAGAGTTATGGCTACACCTTC.

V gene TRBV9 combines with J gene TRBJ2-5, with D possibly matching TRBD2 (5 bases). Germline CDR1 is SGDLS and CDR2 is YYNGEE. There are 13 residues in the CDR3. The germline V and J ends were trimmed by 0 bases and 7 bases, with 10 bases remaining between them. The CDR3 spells CASSVVNGGTQYF. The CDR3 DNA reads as TGTGCCAGCAGCGTAGTGAACGGAGGGACCCAGTACTTC. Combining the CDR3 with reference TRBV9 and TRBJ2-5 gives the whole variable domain DSGVTQTPKHLITATGQRVTLRCSPRSGDLSVYWYQQSLDQGLQFLIQYYNGEERAKGNILERFSAQQFPDLHSELNLSSLELGDSALYFCASSVVNGGTQYFGPGTRLLVL.

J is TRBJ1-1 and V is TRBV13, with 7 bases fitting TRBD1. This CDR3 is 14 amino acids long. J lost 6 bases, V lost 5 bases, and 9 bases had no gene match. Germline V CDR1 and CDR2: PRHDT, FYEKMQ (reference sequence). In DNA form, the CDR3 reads TGTGCCAGCAGCGCCCTACAGGGGAAGGCTGAAGCTTTCTTT. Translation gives CASSALQGKAEAFF. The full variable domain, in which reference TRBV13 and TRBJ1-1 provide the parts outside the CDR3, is AAGVIQSPRHLIKEKRETATLKCYPIPRHDTVYWYQQGPGQDPQFLISFYEKMQSDKGSIPDRFSAQQFSDYHSELNMSSLELGDSALYFCASSALQGKAEAFFGQGTRLTVV.

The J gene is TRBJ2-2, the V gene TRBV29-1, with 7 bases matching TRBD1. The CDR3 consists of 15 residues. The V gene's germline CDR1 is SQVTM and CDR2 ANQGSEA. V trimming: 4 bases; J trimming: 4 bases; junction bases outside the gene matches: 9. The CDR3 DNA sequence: TGCAGCGTTGGCAGGGGGAGTCCCGGCACCGGGGAGCTGTTTTTT. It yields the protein CSVGRGSPGTGELFF.

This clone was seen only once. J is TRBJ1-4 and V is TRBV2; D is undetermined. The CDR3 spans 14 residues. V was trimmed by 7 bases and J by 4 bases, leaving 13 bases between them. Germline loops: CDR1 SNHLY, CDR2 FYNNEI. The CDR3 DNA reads TGTGCCAGCAAATTGGGCCGCAATAATGAAAAACTGTTTTTT. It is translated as CASKLGRNNEKLFF.

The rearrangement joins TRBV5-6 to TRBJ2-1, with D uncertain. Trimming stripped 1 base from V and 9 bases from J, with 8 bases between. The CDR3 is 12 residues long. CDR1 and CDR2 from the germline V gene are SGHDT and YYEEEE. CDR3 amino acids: CASSLFNSEQFF. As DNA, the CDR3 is TGTGCCAGCAGCTTGTTTAACTCTGAGCAGTTCTTC.

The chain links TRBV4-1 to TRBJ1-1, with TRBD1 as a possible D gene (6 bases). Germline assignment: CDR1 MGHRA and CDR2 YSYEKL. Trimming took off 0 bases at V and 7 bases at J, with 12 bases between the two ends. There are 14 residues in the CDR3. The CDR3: CASSQETGLGEAFF. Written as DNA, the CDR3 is TGCGCCAGCAGCCAAGAAACAGGGCTAGGTGAAGCTTTCTTT.

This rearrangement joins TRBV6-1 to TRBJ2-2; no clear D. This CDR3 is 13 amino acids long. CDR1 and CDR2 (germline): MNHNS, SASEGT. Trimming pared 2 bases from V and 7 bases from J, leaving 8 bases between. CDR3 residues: CASSESGIGELFF. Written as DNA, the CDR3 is TGTGCCAGCAGTGAATCAGGCATCGGGGAGCTGTTTTTT.

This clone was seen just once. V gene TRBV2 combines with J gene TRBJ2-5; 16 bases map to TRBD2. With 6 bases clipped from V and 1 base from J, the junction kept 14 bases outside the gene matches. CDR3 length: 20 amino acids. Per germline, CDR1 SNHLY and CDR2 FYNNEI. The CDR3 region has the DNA TGTGCCAGCAGCCTTCAACCGGGACTAGCGGGAGGGCTGACCCAAGAGACCCAGTACTTC. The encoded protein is CASSLQPGLAGGLTQETQYF.

The DNA of the CDR3 is TGTGCCAGTAGTATAGATCTCGCGGCAGACGAAGCTTTCTTT. Residues: CASSIDLAADEAFF. This chain uses TRBV19 with TRBJ1-1; unclear D gene. The V and J ends lost 0 bases and 8 bases respectively, with 13 bases between them. There are 14 residues in the CDR3. Germline V gives CDR1 LNHDA, CDR2 SQIVND (reference sequence). The full variable domain, rest sourced from reference TRBV19 and TRBJ1-1, is DGGITQSPKYLFRKEGQNVTLSCEQNLNHDAMYWYRQDPGQGLRLIYYSQIVNDFQKGDIAEGYSVSREKKESFPLTVTSAQKNPTAFYLCASSIDLAADEAFFGQGTRLTVV.

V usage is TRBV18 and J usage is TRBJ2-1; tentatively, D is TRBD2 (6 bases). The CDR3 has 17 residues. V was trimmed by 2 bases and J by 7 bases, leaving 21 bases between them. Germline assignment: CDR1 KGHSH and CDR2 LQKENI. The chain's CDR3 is CASSPAVREKIWNEQFF. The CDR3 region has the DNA TGTGCCAGCTCACCAGCCGTACGGGAGAAAATATGGAATGAGCAGTTCTTC.

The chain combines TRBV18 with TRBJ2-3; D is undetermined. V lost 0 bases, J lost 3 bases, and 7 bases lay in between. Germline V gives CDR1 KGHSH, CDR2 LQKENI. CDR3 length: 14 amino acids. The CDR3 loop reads CASSPPSETDTQYF. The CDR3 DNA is TGTGCCAGCTCACCACCGTCGGAGACAGATACGCAGTATTTT.